What follows is one T cell receptor (beta chain) and its context. Antigen: not known. CDR3 size: 17 residues. V was trimmed by 6 bases and J by 0 bases, leaving 21 bases between them. Germline CDR1 is MNHEY and CDR2 is SMNVEV (reference sequence). This entry comes from a study of cytomegalovirus exposure and HLA in healthy donors. About the study: It was reported in a later analysis that the 120 or so validation repertoires used the same platform as the approximately 600 first-cohort repertoires.

General study results and limits: Among TCR sequences, most were rare, though some public TCRs appeared in many donors.

The donors were members of the validation cohort comprising over a hundred subjects, separate from the roughly 700-subject first cohort. TCRdb keeps only in-frame clones here, not all; method: immunoSEQ multiplex PCR. The sample lists 130,000 or so clones; approximately 92% were seen once. This sequence originates from a woman between 18 and 29 years old in good health and CMV-seropositive. This chain connects TRBV27 to TRBJ2-7; TRBD1 is a possible D gene (8 bases). Source material: PBMCs. CDR3 DNA sequence: TGTGCCAGCAGCCCGAGCATTACAGGGGGGGACTCCTACGAGCAGTACTTC. Protein product: CASSPSITGGDSYEQYF.